A single sample gave rise to the 2 T cell receptor beta chains below, sequenced in a study of control samples from healthy donors and cancer patients. Sequenced by immunoSEQ multiplex PCR; TCRdb stores in-frame clones only, minus some. The table lists around 96,000 clones, 85% to 95% of them singletons. The specimen was blood. The receptors shown here come from a man younger than 30 in good health.

This clone is a singleton in its sample. CDR3 coding DNA: TGTGCCAGCAGTTTATTAACCCCCGCTGGGACAGATACGCAGTATTTT. Translating it yields CASSLLTPAGTDTQYF. J is TRBJ2-3 and V is TRBV28; D uncertain. The germline gives CDR1 MDHEN, CDR2 SYDVKM. CDR3 length: 16 amino acids. V lost 1 base, J lost 3 bases, and 14 bases lay in between.

The chain uses TRBV10-3 and TRBJ1-1; D uncertain. Germline V gene lookup returns CDR1 ENHRY and CDR2 SYGVKD. The CDR3 spans 13 residues. The V end lost 3 bases, the J end lost 3 bases, and 8 bases lay between the germline ends. The CDR3 sequence: CAISDSPDTEAFF. The CDR3 bases are TGTGCCATCAGTGATTCGCCGGACACTGAAGCTTTCTTT.